Below, 7 T cell receptor beta chains from the same sample are listed, as sequenced in a study of cytomegalovirus exposure and HLA in healthy donors. PCR employed 60 Vbeta and 13 Jbeta primers. Profiling relied on immunoSEQ multiplex PCR, and the TCRdb table lists in-frame clones only, not all of them. The sample lists around 130,000 clones, roughly 84% occurring once. Sequencing input: PBMCs. These receptor sequences come from a woman under 30 in good health and CMV-seropositive.

The chain carries TRBV9 and TRBJ1-6; D perhaps matches TRBD1 (5 bases). The CDR3 extends over 15 amino acids. The germline V and J ends were trimmed by 2 bases and 14 bases, with 20 bases remaining between them. Germline V gene data show CDR1 as SGDLS and CDR2 as YYNGEE. CDR3 nucleotide sequence: TGTGCCAGCAGCGTTTCCAGGGTGGGGCTAGGGGCCCTCCACTTT. Its protein product is CASSVSRVGLGALHF. Supplemented by reference TRBV9 and TRBJ1-6, the full variable domain reads DSGVTQTPKHLITATGQRVTLRCSPRSGDLSVYWYQQSLDQGLQFLIQYYNGEERAKGNILERFSAQQFPDLHSELNLSSLELGDSALYFCASSVSRVGLGALHFGNGTRLTVT.

This clone was seen only once. V is TRBV7-6 and J is TRBJ2-7; 7 positions agree with TRBD1. Germline CDR1 reads SGHVS; CDR2 reads FNYEAQ. This CDR3 is built from 13 residues. With 5 bases clipped from V and 2 bases from J, the junction kept 3 bases outside the gene matches. CDR3 in amino acids: CASSGTGAYEQYF. CDR3 in DNA: TGTGCCAGCAGCGGAACAGGGGCCTACGAGCAGTACTTC. Filled out from reference TRBV7-6 and TRBJ2-7, the complete variable domain reads GAGVSQSPRYKVTKRGQDVALRCDPISGHVSLYWYRQALGQGPEFLTYFNYEAQQDKSGLPNDRFSAERPEGSISTLTIQRTEQRDSAMYRCASSGTGAYEQYFGPGTRLTVT.

The rearrangement links TRBV6-5 to TRBJ1-2; possible D gene TRBD1, 5 bases. Trimming cost V 7 bases and J 5 bases, with 14 bases left between them. The V gene's germline CDR1 is MNHEY and CDR2 SVGAGI. This CDR3 has 13 residues. CDR3 DNA: TGTGCCAGCACCCCGGACGGGGGGTATGGCTACACCTTC. It specifies CASTPDGGYGYTF.

This clone was recorded a few times. This rearrangement joins TRBV7-2 to TRBJ2-3; 7 bases line up with TRBD2. The CDR3 is 15 amino acids. Germline V gives CDR1 SGHTA, CDR2 FQGNSA. V lost 2 bases and J lost 5; bases outside the gene matches: 7. CDR3 bases: TGTGCCAGCAGCTTATACTGGGGGGGTGAAGATACGCAGTATTTT. It translates to CASSLYWGGEDTQYF.

The V and J genes are TRBV27 and TRBJ2-5; the match to TRBD2 covers 9 bases. The CDR3 consists of 15 residues. The V segment lost 5 bases and the J segment 10 bases; nucleotides outside the gene matches: 14. Germline CDR1 is MNHEY and CDR2 is SMNVEV (reference sequence). In DNA form, the CDR3 reads TGTGCCAGCAGTCCGACTAGCGGCCACACGGGGGACCAGTACTTC. Translated, it gives CASSPTSGHTGDQYF.

CDR3 region: CASSPTGGTEAFF. CDR3 DNA: TGTGCCAGCAGTCCAACAGGGGGGACTGAAGCTTTCTTT. The chain uses TRBV6-1 and TRBJ1-1; 8 nucleotides match TRBD1. Germline loops: CDR1 MNHNS, CDR2 SASEGT. CDR3 length equals 13 residues. Trimming at V came to 5 bases and at J to 5 bases, leaving 4 bases not matched to a gene.

The V call is TRBV9, the J call TRBJ2-3; perhaps TRBD2 as D (6 bases). The V gene's germline CDR1 is SGDLS and CDR2 YYNGEE. This CDR3 is built from 15 residues. V was pared by 3 bases and J by 5 bases, with 16 bases between. CDR3 nucleotides: TGTGCCAGCAGCGCATCCGGGACTGCCAAAGATACGCAGTATTTT. Its protein product is CASSASGTAKDTQYF.